Listed here are 8 T cell receptor beta chains from one sample, sequenced in a study of Tregs in tolerant kidney transplant recipients. These TCRs are of unknown antigen specificity. After approximately six days with irradiated graft donor PBMCs, CFSE-labeled recipient PBMCs were FACS-sorted. Clones were read by immunoSEQ multiplex PCR, and TCRdb kept only the in-frame ones, dropping some. This sample has 8,000 or so clones, with roughly 34% found just once. The starting material was CD8+ T cells from blood cultured with allogeneic cells, obtained before the transplant. These receptors were collected from a human patient who received a combined kidney and bone marrow transplant.

This clone showed up just a few times. The V gene is TRBV4-2, the J gene TRBJ1-1; D possibly corresponds to TRBD1 (5 bases). This CDR3 is 15 amino acids long. V lost 0 bases to trimming and J lost 4 bases, with 12 bases between them. The germline CDR1 and CDR2 sequences are LGHNA and YNFKEQ. In DNA, the CDR3 is TGTGCCAGCAGCCAAGAGTTCAGGGCAGGCACTGAAGCTTTCTTT. Its protein product is CASSQEFRAGTEAFF.

This chain uses TRBV27 with TRBJ2-7, with 8 bases fitting TRBD2. CDR3 length: 15 amino acids. CDR1 is MNHEY, CDR2 SMNVEV, per germline (reference sequence). The junction had 6 bases not matched to a gene; V was cut back by 4 bases and J by 1 base. CDR3 nucleotide sequence: TGTGCCAGCAGTTCGGGACTAGTGGTTTCCTACGAGCAGTACTTC. Its translation is CASSSGLVVSYEQYF.

This clone has a handful of counts. The chain has TRBV27 and TRBJ1-1; D gene ambiguous. V was trimmed by 5 bases and J by 2 bases, leaving 21 bases between them. Per the germline V gene, CDR1 is MNHEY and CDR2 is SMNVEV (reference sequence). The length of the CDR3 is 17 residues. For the CDR3, the DNA is TGTGCCAGCAGTCCGATAACCGTAGGAGGGATAAACACTGAAGCTTTCTTT. It is translated as CASSPITVGGINTEAFF.

The chain joins TRBV5-1 to TRBJ2-7; D is unclear. The CDR3 loop spans 12 amino acids. With 2 bases removed from V and 0 bases from J, the gap between germline ends came to 3 bases. Germline values: CDR1 SGHRS, CDR2 YFSETQ. CDR3 region: CASSFYSYEQYF. CDR3 nucleotide sequence: TGCGCCAGCAGCTTTTACTCCTACGAGCAGTACTTC.

This clone counts as medium-sized. The chain is built from TRBV27 and TRBJ2-1; 10 positions agree with TRBD2. V dropped 3 bases and J dropped 9; count of bases not matched to a gene: 8. The CDR3 is 15 residues long. Germline V CDR1 and CDR2: MNHEY, SMNVEV (reference sequence). The CDR3 is CASSFGLAGVGEQFF. For the CDR3, the DNA is TGTGCCAGCAGTTTCGGCCTAGCGGGGGTGGGTGAGCAGTTCTTC.

Concerning this clone itself: The sample contains more than one DNA sequence encoding this CDR3. The chain couples TRBV19 to TRBJ1-5; possible D gene TRBD1, 6 bases. The CDR3 is 15 residues long. The V end was cut by 4 bases, the J end by 3 bases, with 13 bases between. Germline CDR1 reads LNHDA; CDR2 reads SQIVND (reference sequence). CDR3 bases: TGTGCCAGTAGTAGGGGGGGACACCACAATCAGCCCCAGCATTTT. It codes for CASSRGGHHNQPQHF.

This clone was detected a few times. The junction does not match germline at one end; this may be a read error. The sample contains more than one DNA sequence encoding this CDR3. This chain uses TRBV19 with TRBJ1-6; 11 positions match TRBD1. Germline V gene data show CDR1 as LNHDA and CDR2 as SQIVND (reference sequence). The CDR3 totals 17 residues. This chain's CDR3 is CASSIVGQGAGNSPLHF. Here the CDR3 DNA reads TGTGCCAGTAGTATAGTAGGACAGGGGGCCGGTAATTCCCCCCTCCACTTT.

This clone was found a few times. The identical CDR3 is also encoded by other nucleotide sequences in the sample. The rearrangement joins TRBV6-1 to TRBJ2-7; TRBD2 might be the D (5 bases). Trimming left V 7 bases short and J 2 bases short, with 15 bases between. Germline-derived CDR1 and CDR2 are MNHNS and SASEGT. This CDR3 is 14 amino acids long. This chain's CDR3 is CASNIRRTAYEQYF. The CDR3 bases are TGTGCCAGCAATATAAGGAGGACGGCCTACGAGCAGTACTTC.